These 30 T cell receptor beta chains came from one sample sequenced in a study of a mutant IDH1 vaccine in newly diagnosed glioma. Time point defined: week 11, during vaccination. Vaccine doses each comprised 300 ug of mutant IDH1 20-mer peptide, with topical imiquimod. Their specific antigens are unknown. Sequencing was performed with immunoSEQ multiplex PCR; in TCRdb, only in-frame clones are kept and a portion is missing. The sample yields 95,000 to 120,000 clones, about nine tenths seen once. Specimen: PBMCs, collected from a glioma patient whose treatment included an IDH1 peptide vaccine. These receptors came from a woman in her forties or fifties with glioma.

The table lists this clone with a count of one. The chain joins TRBV9 to TRBJ2-7; either TRBD1 or TRBD2 may fit D (5 bases each). The germline gives CDR1 SGDLS, CDR2 YYNGEE. Trimming stripped 4 bases from V and 2 bases from J, with 16 bases between. The length of the CDR3 is 15 residues. The CDR3 bases are TGTGCCAGCAGCCCCGGGGCAGGTCGACCCTACGAGCAGTACTTC. Protein: CASSPGAGRPYEQYF.

In this sample, this clone turned up once. Compared with germline, one end of the junction differs, possibly owing to a read error. This rearrangement joins TRBV7-7 to TRBJ1-5; D possibly corresponds to TRBD1 (5 bases). The germline gives CDR1 SSHAT, CDR2 FNYEAQ (reference sequence). The CDR3 totals 16 residues. CDR3 loop: CASSLWDVDSNQPQHF. CDR3 bases: TGTGCTAGCAGCTTGTGGGACGTTGATAGCAATCAGCCCCAGCATTTT.

The chain joins TRBV28 to TRBJ1-5; 10 nucleotides agree with TRBD1. In germline, CDR1 is MDHEN, CDR2 SYDVKM. The CDR3 runs 14 residues. J was trimmed by 4 bases and V by 5 bases; bases with no gene match: 2. This chain's CDR3 is CASSPGQGNQPQHF. The DNA for the CDR3 is TGTGCCAGCAGTCCGGGACAGGGGAATCAGCCCCAGCATTTT.

The CDR3 sequence: CASSLLWGRGTEAFF. CDR3 sequence (DNA): TGTGCCAGCAGTTTATTGTGGGGGCGCGGAACTGAAGCTTTCTTT. The genes are TRBV28 and TRBJ1-1, with TRBD1 as a possible D gene (6 bases). Trimming took off 1 base at V and 5 bases at J, with 14 bases between the two ends. This CDR3 contains 15 residues. Germline CDR1 MDHEN, CDR2 SYDVKM.

The chain has TRBV6-6 and TRBJ2-5; D could derive from TRBD1 or TRBD2 (5 bases each). V shed 5 bases and J shed 4 bases, with 11 bases lying between them. The CDR3 contains 13 residues. CDR1 and CDR2 (germline): MNHNY, SVGAGI (reference sequence). CDR3 bases: TGTGCCAGCAGTCCGGGACGGGTAGAGACCCAGTACTTC. Translated: CASSPGRVETQYF.

The chain joins TRBV7-2 to TRBJ2-1, with D unresolved. In germline, CDR1 is SGHTA, CDR2 FQGNSA. Trimming removed 5 bases at V and 6 bases at J, with 11 bases between. The CDR3 has 13 residues. This chain's CDR3 is CASSAVATNEQFF. CDR3 coding DNA: TGTGCCAGCAGCGCCGTGGCAACCAATGAGCAGTTCTTC.

This clone was seen just once. The rearrangement links TRBV7-9 to TRBJ2-1; 7 nucleotides agree with TRBD1. Per germline, CDR1 SEHNR and CDR2 FQNEAQ (reference sequence). This CDR3 spans 16 amino acids. The ends lost 4 bases at V and 2 bases at J; junction bases unmatched: 8. CDR3 residues: CASSSATGLTYNEQFF. The CDR3 DNA is TGTGCCAGCAGCTCCGCGACAGGGCTAACCTACAATGAGCAGTTCTTC. Full variable domain (outside the CDR3, taken from reference TRBV7-9 and TRBJ2-1): DTGVSQNPRHKITKRGQNVTFRCDPISEHNRLYWYRQTLGQGPEFLTYFQNEAQLEKSRLLSDRFSAERPKGSFSTLEIQRTEQGDSAMYLCASSSATGLTYNEQFFGPGTRLTVL.

V gene TRBV19 combines with J gene TRBJ2-3; D unclear. CDR3 size: 16 residues. Trimming took off 1 base at V and 0 bases at J, with 11 bases between the two ends. Germline lookup yields CDR1 LNHDA and CDR2 SQIVND (reference sequence). The CDR3 reads CASSIVLRPSTDTQYF. CDR3 bases: TGTGCCAGTAGTATAGTGCTGAGGCCCAGCACAGATACGCAGTATTTT.

The genes are TRBV7-9 and TRBJ2-5; 8 nucleotides match TRBD1. This CDR3 has 14 amino acids. The junction had 7 bases not matched to a gene; V was cut back by 5 bases and J by 5 bases. In germline, CDR1 is SEHNR, CDR2 FQNEAQ (reference sequence). The DNA of the CDR3 is TGTGCCAGCAGCCCCCGGCAGGGGGCCGAGACCCAGTACTTC. Its translation: CASSPRQGAETQYF.

This clone was seen more than once but under ten times. V gene TRBV6-6 combines with J gene TRBJ2-1; D is perhaps TRBD1 (5 bases). The CDR3 covers 14 residues. V was shortened by 6 bases and J by 10 bases, with 19 bases between the two germline ends. Germline assignment: CDR1 MNHNY and CDR2 SVGAGI (reference sequence). The CDR3 region is CASSLLGGTGEQFF. The CDR3 bases are TGTGCCAGCAGCCTCTTAGGCGGCACAGGAGAGCAGTTCTTC.

This chain connects TRBV5-8 to TRBJ1-3; D is undetermined. Germline loops: CDR1 SGHTS, CDR2 YDEGEE. This CDR3 region has 13 residues. The V and J ends lost 1 base and 14 bases respectively, with 16 bases between them. CDR3 in amino acids: CASSLKGSLILYF. The CDR3 coding sequence is TGTGCCAGCAGCTTGAAGGGATCGTTAATCCTATATTTT.

The CDR3 DNA reads as TGTGCCAGCAGTCTAGCGGGACCGAACACCGGGGAGCTGTTTTTT. Translating gives CASSLAGPNTGELFF. The genes are TRBV2 and TRBJ2-2, with 9 bases lining up with TRBD2. The CDR3 spans 15 residues. Germline V gene data show CDR1 as SNHLY and CDR2 as FYNNEI. J lost 0 bases, V lost 5 bases, and 1 base had no gene match.

The rearrangement links TRBV27 to TRBJ1-2, with 9 positions matching TRBD1. Germline-derived CDR1 and CDR2 are MNHEY and SMNVEV (reference sequence). The V segment lost 2 bases and the J segment 6 bases; nucleotides outside the gene matches: 10. The CDR3 consists of 16 residues. The CDR3 region is CASSLATGGPRDGYTF. The CDR3 DNA is TGTGCCAGCAGTTTAGCCACAGGGGGCCCCCGGGATGGCTACACCTTC.

The chain combines TRBV18 with TRBJ1-2; TRBD1 might be the D (5 bases). This CDR3 region has 14 residues. Between the trimmed V and J ends, which lost 3 bases and 6 bases, there was a span of 14 bases. From germline, CDR1 is KGHSH and CDR2 LQKENI. The CDR3, as DNA: TGTGCCAGCTCACCTATGCGGGACGGTAATGGCTACACCTTC. This codes for CASSPMRDGNGYTF.

The chain is built from TRBV18 and TRBJ2-2, with 10 bases matching TRBD2. The germline CDR1 and CDR2 sequences are KGHSH and LQKENI. This CDR3 comprises 17 residues. With V trimmed by 4 bases and J by 4 bases, 9 bases remained unmatched. The CDR3 reads CASSLRQREGPTGELFF. The CDR3 bases are TGTGCCAGCTCACTTCGGCAGCGGGAGGGCCCCACCGGGGAGCTGTTTTTT.

The chain links TRBV5-1 to TRBJ2-2, with 13 positions matching TRBD2. The J segment lost 0 bases and the V segment lost 4 bases, leaving 9 bases of the junction unmatched. The CDR3 runs to 19 residues. Looked up from germline, CDR1 is SGHRS and CDR2 is YFSETQ. In DNA, the CDR3 is TGCGCCAGCAGCGGTCCCCCGGGACTAGCGGGACCGAACACCGGGGAGCTGTTTTTT. The encoded protein is CASSGPPGLAGPNTGELFF.

This clone appeared once. The chain carries TRBV5-1 and TRBJ2-2; D tentatively reads TRBD1 or TRBD2 (6 bases each). V lost 4 bases and J lost 0, with 13 bases in between. The germline V gene has CDR1 SGHRS and CDR2 YFSETQ. CDR3 length: 16 amino acids. The CDR3 loop reads CASSPSGATNTGELFF. The CDR3 DNA reads as TGCGCCAGCAGCCCCTCGGGGGCGACGAACACCGGGGAGCTGTTTTTT.

The genes are TRBV30 and TRBJ2-5, with 12 positions matching TRBD2. The CDR3 is 15 residues long. The germline CDR1 and CDR2 sequences are GTSNPN and SVGIG (reference sequence). Trimming cost V 4 bases and J 1 base; bases outside gene matches: 4. The CDR3 loop reads CAWNPSGRAQETQYF. The DNA of the CDR3 is TGTGCCTGGAACCCTAGCGGGAGGGCCCAAGAGACCCAGTACTTC.

This chain links TRBV4-1 with TRBJ2-6; D remains ambiguous. Trimming removed 1 base from V and 0 bases from J, with 10 bases in between. Germline V gives CDR1 MGHRA, CDR2 YSYEKL. The CDR3 totals 17 residues. The CDR3 DNA sequence: TGCGCCAGCAGCCAAGGGCCCTCGGGCTCTGGGGCCAACGTCCTGACTTTC. Its translation is CASSQGPSGSGANVLTF.

This chain joins TRBV5-1 and TRBJ2-7, with a possible D match to TRBD2 (6 bases). The CDR3 spans 13 residues. Trimming took off 5 bases at V and 2 bases at J, with 11 bases between the two ends. CDR1 is SGHRS and CDR2 is YFSETQ in the germline V gene. For the CDR3, the DNA is TGCGCCAGCAGGAGGGGAGGAACCTACGAGCAGTACTTC. Amino acid sequence: CASRRGGTYEQYF.

The table lists this clone with a few counts. This chain uses TRBV7-9 with TRBJ2-1, with TRBD2 identical over 12 bases. The CDR3 runs 17 residues. Germline CDR1 and CDR2: SEHNR and FQNEAQ (reference sequence). Losses at the gene ends were 5 bases for V and 1 base for J; bases not matched to a gene: 6. In DNA form, the CDR3 reads TGTGCCAGCAGCCCCCAAGGGACTAGCGGGTCCTACAATGAGCAGTTCTTC. Protein sequence: CASSPQGTSGSYNEQFF.

The J gene is TRBJ2-1, the V gene TRBV7-9; D possibly corresponds to TRBD1 (5 bases). Trimming cost V 6 bases and J 6 bases, with 12 bases left between them. This CDR3 is built from 13 residues. Germline CDR1 reads SEHNR; CDR2 reads FQNEAQ (reference sequence). The CDR3 loop is CASRPGQFNEQFF. CDR3 bases: TGTGCCAGCAGACCCGGACAATTCAATGAGCAGTTCTTC.

V gene TRBV27 combines with J gene TRBJ2-7, with TRBD2 as a possible D gene (6 bases). Germline V gives CDR1 MNHEY, CDR2 SMNVEV (reference sequence). The CDR3 loop spans 14 amino acids. Trimming took off 3 bases at V and 3 bases at J, with 12 bases between the two ends. CDR3 in amino acids: CASSFSGDFYEQYF. The CDR3 DNA reads as TGTGCCAGCAGTTTTAGCGGAGATTTCTACGAGCAGTACTTC.

The rearrangement joins TRBV4-2 to TRBJ1-1, with 10 bases matching TRBD1. The CDR3 length is 17 residues. The germline gives CDR1 LGHNA, CDR2 YNFKEQ. V was clipped by 5 bases and J by 3 bases; unmatched bases: 12. DNA for the CDR3: TGTGCCAGCAGCTTTCGATGGACAGGGGGAACGTACACTGAAGCTTTCTTT. Translated: CASSFRWTGGTYTEAFF.

The V call is TRBV7-3, the J call TRBJ2-7; D remains unclear. Germline assignment: CDR1 SGHTA and CDR2 FQGTGA. The V end lost 2 bases, the J end lost 6 bases, and 11 bases lay between the germline ends. CDR3 size: 13 residues. The CDR3 reads CASSLGLAREQYF. CDR3 in DNA: TGTGCCAGCAGCTTAGGGTTAGCTCGCGAGCAGTACTTC.

This chain links TRBV7-9 with TRBJ2-1; TRBD2 matches at 11 bases. Trimming cost V 6 bases and J 4 bases; bases outside gene matches: 5. Germline values: CDR1 SEHNR, CDR2 FQNEAQ (reference sequence). This CDR3 is built from 15 residues. The CDR3 region has the DNA TGTGCCAGCAGTTCACTAGCGGGAGAGTACAATGAGCAGTTCTTC. This sequence encodes CASSSLAGEYNEQFF.

V is TRBV27 and J is TRBJ2-2, with D possibly matching TRBD1 (5 bases). The V end lost 10 bases, the J end lost 0 bases, and 18 bases lay between the germline ends. From germline, CDR1 is MNHEY and CDR2 SMNVEV (reference sequence). This CDR3 region has 16 residues. The CDR3 DNA reads as TGTGCCACCACCAAAACCCGACAGACGAACACCGGGGAGCTGTTTTTT. Residues: CATTKTRQTNTGELFF.

The genes are TRBV5-5 and TRBJ2-7; no firm D call. CDR1 and CDR2 (germline): SGHKS, YYEKEE (reference sequence). V lost 7 bases, J lost 1 base, and 6 bases lay in between. CDR3 length: 11 amino acids. The chain's CDR3 is CASASSYEQYF. CDR3 nucleotides: TGTGCCAGCGCGAGTTCCTACGAGCAGTACTTC.

Remarks on this clone: At one end, the junction sequence differs from germline, possibly due to a read error. The chain employs TRBV7-7 and TRBJ2-1, with D uncertain. From germline, CDR1 is SSHAT and CDR2 FNYEAQ (reference sequence). There are 13 residues in the CDR3. CDR3 DNA sequence: TGTGCTAGCAGCTTAATTGGTGACAATGAGCAGTTCTTC. Translation: CASSLIGDNEQFF.

The chain employs TRBV7-9 and TRBJ2-5; D is possibly TRBD1 or TRBD2 (6 bases each). Germline CDR1 SEHNR, CDR2 FQNEAQ (reference sequence). The CDR3 contains 15 residues. V lost 5 bases, J lost 5 bases, and 18 bases lay in between. CDR3 bases: TGTGCCAGCAGCCCCAATAATGGGGGGCGGGAGACCCAGTACTTC. Amino acids: CASSPNNGGRETQYF.